The present T cell receptor (beta chain) was sequenced within a study of T cells in Graves' hyperthyroidism and ophthalmopathy. Study-level background: Blood from the periphery was taken at initial diagnosis, before any treatment.

CDR1 and CDR2 (germline): SQVTM, ANQGSEA. V trimming: 7 bases; J trimming: 4 bases; junction bases outside the gene matches: 8. The CDR3 has 13 amino acids. This clonotype showed up many times. Amplified TCR beta CDR3 regions came from RNA transcripts. With the HTBI primer set, the TCR CDR3 went through a first round of RT-PCR. TCRdb itself ran the multiplex PCR reads through MiXCR, one entry per CDR3 protein. The table has about 400,000 distinct CDR3 sequences, around 15% seen once. This chain joins TRBV29-1 and TRBJ1-1; 8 nucleotides agree with TRBD1. This sequence was found in a woman under 30 with Graves' hyperthyroidism. The source material was blood. CDR3 nucleotides: TGCAGCGATTCGACAGGGGTGGTCACTGAAGCTTTCTTT. It encodes CSDSTGVVTEAFF.